A single sample is the source of the 21 T cell receptor beta chains below, sequenced in a study of identical twins. TCRdb reprocessed the 5' RACE reads with MiXCR, giving one entry per CDR3 protein. The repertoire holds 690,000 or so distinct CDR3 sequences, with approximately 6% as singletons. The sequenced sample consisted of naive T cells sorted from blood. These receptor sequences come from a man aged 18 to 30 in good health.

There are a few counts of this clonotype. The chain is built from TRBV15 and TRBJ2-1; 9 bases agree with TRBD2. Germline V gene data show CDR1 as LNHNV and CDR2 as YYDKDF (reference sequence). The trim removed 1 base at V and 10 bases at J, leaving 11 bases unmatched. The CDR3 is 16 amino acids. The CDR3 DNA reads as TGTGCCACCAGCAGAGGTGGCGCGGGAGGGCCCCGAGAGCAGTTCTTC. Its translation: CATSRGGAGGPREQFF.

This clonotype was seen repeatedly, ten times or more. The rearrangement links TRBV12-5 to TRBJ1-2, with a tentative D call TRBD1 (6 bases). The CDR3 is 12 residues long. Trimming left V 2 bases short and J 10 bases short, with 11 bases between. Germline V lookup: CDR1 LGHNT, CDR2 FRNRAP. The CDR3 is CASGLMTGDYTF. CDR3 DNA: TGTGCTAGTGGTTTGATGACAGGTGACTACACCTTC. Based on the CDR3 plus reference TRBV12-5 and TRBJ1-2, the full variable domain is DARVTQTPRHKVTEMGQEVTMRCQPILGHNTVFWYRQTMMQGLELLAYFRNRAPLDDSGMPKDRFSAEMPDATLATLKIQPSEPRDSAVYFCASGLMTGDYTFGSGTRLTVV.

The table lists this clonotype with many counts. The CDR3 spells CASSGTTSGRVGYEQYV. For the CDR3, the DNA is TGCGCCAGCAGTGGTACGACTAGCGGGAGAGTCGGCTACGAGCAGTACGTC. V and J are TRBV10-1 and TRBJ2-7, with 12 positions matching TRBD2. Germline V lookup: CDR1 WNHNN, CDR2 SYGVQD (reference sequence). J gave up 3 bases and V 4 bases, and 10 bases lay outside the gene matches. The CDR3 sequence is 17 residues long.

At least ten counts were recorded for this clonotype. The CDR3: CSTRDGTNTGELFF. The CDR3 DNA follows: TGCAGCACCAGGGACGGTACGAACACCGGGGAGCTGTTTTTT. The rearrangement joins TRBV29-1 to TRBJ2-2, with D tentatively TRBD1 or TRBD2 (5 bases each). Between the trimmed V and J ends, which lost 8 bases and 0 bases, there was a span of 13 bases. Germline V gene sequence: CDR1 SQVTM, CDR2 ANQGSEA. CDR3 length: 14 residues.

This clonotype occurred many times. The J gene is TRBJ1-1, the V gene TRBV12-3 or TRBV12-4; weak D call: TRBD1 (6 bases). The CDR3 contains 12 residues. The germline V and J ends were trimmed by 8 bases and 4 bases, with 11 bases remaining between them. CDR3 sequence (DNA): TGTGCCAGCGGAGGGGGTACCACTGAAGCTTTCTTT. As protein: CASGGGTTEAFF.

The table lists this clonotype with a few counts. The chain is built from TRBV6-2 or TRBV6-3 and TRBJ1-2; D may be TRBD1 (6 bases). Per the germline V gene, CDR1 is MNHEY and CDR2 is SVGEGT. This CDR3 comprises 11 residues. The DNA of the CDR3 is TGTGCAAGCGGGACAACCTATGGCTACACCTTC. Its translation: CASGTTYGYTF.

A few counts support this clonotype. V is TRBV29-1 and J is TRBJ2-1, with a weak D call TRBD2 (5 bases). The CDR3 has 14 residues. Trimming shortened V by 3 bases and J by 10 bases, and 19 bases separated the two germline ends. Germline CDR1 SQVTM, CDR2 ANQGSEA. CDR3 in DNA: TGCAGCGTTGACAGCCCGGACTCCTCGGGAGAGCAGTTCTTC. As protein: CSVDSPDSSGEQFF.

This clonotype appeared a few times. The CDR3 carries no conserved terminal phenylalanine or tryptophan, so it likely arises from a read error. The chain links TRBV27 to TRBJ2-7, with D possibly TRBD2 on 6 matching bases. V lost 9 bases and J 3 bases, leaving 33 bases between the germline ends. CDR1 and CDR2 (germline): MNHEY, SMNVEV (reference sequence). This CDR3 spans 19 amino acids. The CDR3 reads CARAGPDCKAPLRCYEQYY. In nucleotides, the CDR3 is TGTGCCAGAGCGGGCCCCGATTGCAAGGCTCCACTCCGATGCTACGAGCAGTACTAC.

This clonotype was observed a few times. V usage is TRBV12-3 or TRBV12-4 and J usage is TRBJ1-5; 9 bases are shared with TRBD1. V was clipped by 5 bases and J by 9 bases; unmatched bases: 8. This CDR3 has 14 amino acids. The CDR3 region is CASSSRDRAGPQHF. The CDR3 DNA sequence: TGTGCCAGCAGTAGCCGGGACAGGGCCGGGCCCCAGCATTTT.

This clonotype was seen a handful of times. The chain has TRBV20-1 and TRBJ2-5; D is perhaps TRBD2 (6 bases). CDR1 DFQATT and CDR2 SNEGSKA come from the germline V gene (reference sequence). The CDR3 consists of 15 residues. Trimming stripped 1 base from V and 5 bases from J, with 17 bases between. The CDR3 loop is CSARVPAAGRETQYF. The CDR3 DNA follows: TGCAGTGCTAGAGTTCCCGCCGCGGGGCGGGAGACCCAGTACTTC.

Comment on this clonotype: Germline is not matched at one junction end, which may reflect a read error. The chain employs TRBV6-1 and TRBJ2-1, with 10 bases that match TRBD1. This CDR3 contains 15 residues. Germline loops: CDR1 MNHNS, CDR2 SASEGT. DNA for the CDR3: TGTGCCAGCAGTCCTGGGACAGGGGTCTACAATGTGCAGTTCTTC. Its translation is CASSPGTGVYNVQFF.

This clonotype showed up many times. V usage is TRBV12-3 or TRBV12-4 and J usage is TRBJ2-1; D uncertain. This CDR3 is built from 13 residues. V shed 7 bases and J shed 1 base, with 8 bases lying between them. Written as DNA, the CDR3 is TGTGCCAGCACCCGTTCTTCCTACAATGAGCAGTTCTTC. Residues: CASTRSSYNEQFF.

This clonotype was seen at least ten times. CDR3 residues: CASSFRGQGSHEQFF. In DNA form, the CDR3 reads TGTGCCAGCAGTTTTCGGGGACAGGGGAGTCATGAGCAGTTCTTC. V gene TRBV28 combines with J gene TRBJ2-1; 10 bases are shared with TRBD1. Per the germline V gene, CDR1 is MDHEN and CDR2 is SYDVKM. V lost 3 bases to trimming and J lost 8 bases; unmatched junction nucleotides: 7. CDR3 length: 15 amino acids.

This clonotype was found many times. V usage is TRBV20-1 and J usage is TRBJ1-1; tentative D call: TRBD1 (6 bases). Trimming cost V 3 bases and J 3 bases, with 14 bases left between them. Germline values: CDR1 DFQATT, CDR2 SNEGSKA (reference sequence). There are 14 residues in the CDR3. CDR3 DNA: TGCAGTGCTAGGTCTAGGGGGGGGGACACTGAAGCTTTCTTT. The encoded protein is CSARSRGGDTEAFF.

This clonotype was recorded at least ten times. CDR3 sequence (DNA): TGTGCCAGCAGCGAACTAGCGGGGCTTCAGGAGACCCAGTACTTC. Translating gives CASSELAGLQETQYF. The gene calls are TRBV9 and TRBJ2-5, with 10 bases matching TRBD2. The CDR3 loop spans 15 amino acids. Germline V CDR1 and CDR2: SGDLS, YYNGEE. V lost 3 bases to trimming and J lost 5 bases; unmatched junction nucleotides: 7.

This clonotype has only a few counts. The gene calls are TRBV20-1 and TRBJ2-1, with 11 nucleotides matching TRBD2. The CDR3 runs 13 residues. Germline lookup yields CDR1 DFQATT and CDR2 SNEGSKA (reference sequence). J lost 7 bases, V lost 6 bases, and 5 bases had no gene match. The CDR3 sequence: CSARLAGRNEQFF. In DNA form, the CDR3 reads TGCAGTGCCCGACTAGCGGGAAGAAATGAGCAGTTCTTC.

The J gene is TRBJ2-2, the V gene TRBV18, with D possibly called TRBD1 or TRBD2 (5 bases each). This CDR3 contains 15 residues. V lost 8 bases, J lost 0 bases, and 13 bases lay in between. Germline CDR1 and CDR2: KGHSH and LQKENI. CDR3 residues: CASTNGGPNTGELFF. In DNA, the CDR3 is TGTGCCAGCACAAATGGGGGACCGAACACCGGGGAGCTGTTTTTT.

The sample holds many counts of this clonotype. This chain connects TRBV29-1 to TRBJ1-3, with TRBD1 as a possible D gene (6 bases). This CDR3 is 13 amino acids long. CDR1 is SQVTM and CDR2 is ANQGSEA in the germline V gene. Trimming removed 5 bases from V and 2 bases from J, with 10 bases in between. CDR3 in amino acids: CSVPTGTGNTIYF. The CDR3 DNA is TGCAGCGTTCCAACAGGGACTGGAAACACCATATATTTT.

This clonotype came up many times. CDR3 region: CASSLAGGTQYF. DNA for the CDR3: TGTGCCAGCAGCTTAGCGGGAGGGACCCAGTACTTC. The rearrangement joins TRBV7-9 to TRBJ2-3; possible D gene TRBD2, 6 bases. With the DNA end fitting TRBJ2-5 better, the J assignment may be wrong. CDR1 is SEHNR, CDR2 FQNEAQ, per germline (reference sequence). The length of the CDR3 is 12 residues.

This clonotype was picked up many times. This sequence joins TRBV12-3 or TRBV12-4 and TRBJ2-3; 13 bases are shared with TRBD2. The ends lost 6 bases at V and 3 bases at J; junction bases unmatched: 3. CDR3 length: 15 amino acids. The DNA of the CDR3 is TGTGCCAGCAGGGGGGGACTAGCGGGAACAGATACGCAGTATTTT. Translation: CASRGGLAGTDTQYF.

This clonotype was detected ten times or more. CDR3 amino acids: CSARDDQRLAQNEQFF. The CDR3, as DNA: TGCAGTGCTAGAGATGATCAAAGACTAGCTCAAAATGAGCAGTTCTTC. The rearrangement joins TRBV20-1 to TRBJ2-1; 7 bases align to TRBD2. Germline V gene data show CDR1 as DFQATT and CDR2 as SNEGSKA (reference sequence). The CDR3 loop spans 16 amino acids. Trimming at V came to 0 bases and at J to 7 bases, leaving 12 bases not matched to a gene.